This T cell receptor (beta chain) emerged from a study of T cell responses to AZD1222 COVID-19 vaccine. Study findings and constraints: Nearly half of spike-specific TCRs reportedly go after variant regions that carry no mutations. Spike-wide coverage was observed for vaccine-associated CD4 TCRs, with dominant responses at 160-218 and 743-854. The repertoires were collected only after the peak T cell response.

The CDR3 is made up of 14 amino acids. The germline V gene has CDR1 SGHVS and CDR2 FQNEAQ. V gave up 1 base and J gave up 8 bases, with 9 bases separating them. Comments on this clone: The antigen remains undetermined.

The repertoire was sequenced with immunoSEQ multiplex PCR; TCRdb's copy has only in-frame clones and lacks some. The table records tens of thousands of clones, roughly three quarters of them present only once. The analysis combined second doses at about 4 or about 12 weeks. The chain uses TRBV7-8 and TRBJ1-6; D is unresolved. The starting material was peripheral blood, obtained 28 days after the second AZD1222 dose. The clonotype comes from an adult who received the AZD1222 COVID-19 vaccine. CDR3: CASSLVTNDSPLHF. The DNA for the CDR3 is TGTGCCAGCAGCTTAGTCACCAATGATTCACCCCTCCACTTT.